This TCR beta chain was recorded in a study of neoadjuvant anti-PD-1 for oral cavity cancer. For the study at large: Before surgery, most patients got three to four biweekly 3 mg/kg nivolumab doses. Non-progressing patients received a fourth nivolumab dose near day 43, then surgery on days 50-56.

Some clones are missing from TCRdb's copy, which holds only in-frame ones; the method was immunoSEQ multiplex PCR. Here the sample spans around 65,000 clones, approximately 87% being singletons. Study-level findings and limits: PBMC Gini-index clonality exceeded responders' in non-responders post-nivolumab. Pretreatment Treg/Th17 ratio correlated inversely with post-treatment tumor clonality.

The germline V gene encodes CDR1 SGHAT and CDR2 FQNNGV. V was pared by 2 bases and J by 7 bases, with 8 bases between. The CDR3 has 12 amino acids. Points on this clone: Its antigen is not identified.

Time point indicated: after neoadjuvant nivolumab, at surgical resection. The source material was PBMCs, sampled after nivolumab (anti-PD-1) treatment. The chain joins TRBV11-2 to TRBJ2-5; TRBD2 might be the D (5 bases). The sequence came from a person aged 35-79 years with oral cavity squamous cell carcinoma. DNA for the CDR3: TGTGCCAGCAGCTTAATTGAGGGGACCCAGTACTTC. This codes for CASSLIEGTQYF.